The source of this T cell receptor beta chain is a study of spatial heterogeneity in lung cancer. Study summary: Fewer alpha-chain than beta-chain sequences were consistently detected.

The time point: sample taken at primary tumor resection. Donors were 55 to 75 untreated early-stage non-small cell lung cancer patients. Unsorted whole RNA samples from tumor, nontumor lung or frozen PBMC were sequenced. The CDR3 totals 16 residues. Germline loops: CDR1 SGHAT, CDR2 FQNNGV. Trimming removed 1 base from V and 3 bases from J; junction bases left unmatched: 8. TCR cDNA molecules each carried a unique molecular identifier. Each CDR3 protein gets one entry after TCRdb re-called the 5' RACE reads with MiXCR. The sample contains about 92,000 distinct CDR3 sequences, approximately 12% of which appear only once.

This receptor was obtained from a male donor with early-stage non-small cell lung cancer. The rearrangement links TRBV11-2 to TRBJ1-1; 7 nucleotides agree with TRBD1. The sample in question was PBMCs, obtained at surgery. The CDR3 loop is CASSLGPRGDYTEAFF. In DNA form, the CDR3 reads TGTGCCAGCAGCTTAGGACCCAGGGGGGATTACACTGAAGCTTTCTTT.